This T cell receptor (beta chain) was sequenced for a study of blood T cell repertoires in COVID-19. Study summary: Acute and convalescent COVID-19 specimens originated in the United States, Italy and Spain. PBMCs, B-cell-depleted T cells, or T cells were the source of the cDNA or gDNA that made up the material.

In the original analysis: Quantification of nucleated cells was approximated via reference gene primer amplification. The protocol was immunoSEQ multiplex PCR, while the TCRdb copy is restricted to in-frame clones and leaves out a portion. V and J calls and clone size are given by that table; D and trimming were obtained from the DNA. The table has approximately 58,000 clones, 90% seen once. V was shortened by 0 bases and J by 7 bases, with 22 bases between the two germline ends. This CDR3 is 18 amino acids long. The TCR comes from an elderly woman with active COVID-19. The sample taken for sequencing was peripheral blood. The chain recombines TRBV23-1 with TRBJ1-5; TRBD1 is a possible D gene (5 bases). TRBV23-1 is recorded as an ORF, its role being uncertain. For the CDR3, the DNA is TGCGCCAGCAGTCAATCCGTTCCTGCAGGGCAGGGATGCCAGCCCCAGCATTTT. Protein product: CASSQSVPAGQGCQPQHF.